These 29 T cell receptor beta chains originate from one sample sequenced in a study of control samples from healthy donors and cancer patients. The repertoire was sequenced with immunoSEQ multiplex PCR; TCRdb's copy has only in-frame clones and lacks some. The table has about 49,000 clones, more than 90% seen once. What was sequenced was PBMCs. The receptors were sampled from a man aged 25 to 45 with colorectal cancer.

The CDR3 loop reads CASSVTTGTYEQYF. CDR3 nucleotides: TGTGCCAGCAGCGTAACGACAGGGACCTACGAGCAGTACTTC. The genes are TRBV9 and TRBJ2-7, with 7 positions matching TRBD1. From germline, CDR1 is SGDLS and CDR2 YYNGEE. The junction had 3 bases not matched to a gene; V was cut back by 1 base and J by 2 bases. The CDR3 totals 14 residues. Full variable domain (rest looked up from reference TRBV9 and TRBJ2-7): DSGVTQTPKHLITATGQRVTLRCSPRSGDLSVYWYQQSLDQGLQFLIQYYNGEERAKGNILERFSAQQFPDLHSELNLSSLELGDSALYFCASSVTTGTYEQYFGPGTRLTVT.

V is TRBV7-6 and J is TRBJ1-6; tentative D call: TRBD1 (6 bases). The germline V and J ends were trimmed by 1 base and 8 bases, with 12 bases remaining between them. The CDR3 covers 15 residues. Germline V gene lookup returns CDR1 SGHVS and CDR2 FNYEAQ. The CDR3 DNA sequence: TGTGCCAGCAGCTTAGATGGGGGGCACGATTCACCCCTCCACTTT. Its protein is CASSLDGGHDSPLHF.

This clone appeared once. The CDR3 loop is CASGFFPTLAKNIQYF. Here the CDR3 DNA reads TGTGCTAGTGGTTTTTTTCCCACACTAGCCAAAAACATTCAGTACTTC. The gene calls are TRBV12-5 and TRBJ2-4; D gene unclear. Germline CDR1 reads LGHNT; CDR2 reads FRNRAP. The CDR3 consists of 16 residues. With 3 bases removed from V and 0 bases from J, the gap between germline ends came to 12 bases.

CDR3 sequence: CASSKGTSGDLSYEQYF. The CDR3 coding sequence is TGTGCCAGCAGCAAGGGGACTAGCGGGGACCTCTCCTACGAGCAGTACTTC. J is TRBJ2-7 and V is TRBV5-6; 13 bases are shared with TRBD2. Per the germline V gene, CDR1 is SGHDT and CDR2 is YYEEEE. CDR3 size: 17 residues. The V and J ends lost 4 bases and 0 bases, in that order; junction bases with no gene match: 7. The full variable domain, with the rest looked up from reference TRBV5-6 and TRBJ2-7, is DAGVTQSPTHLIKTRGQQVTLRCSPKSGHDTVSWYQQALGQGPQFIFQYYEEEERQRGNFPDRFSGHQFPNYSSELNVNALLLGDSALYLCASSKGTSGDLSYEQYFGPGTRLTVT.

J is TRBJ1-2 and V is TRBV5-1; maybe TRBD1 (5 bases). The CDR3 consists of 14 residues. Per germline, CDR1 SGHRS and CDR2 YFSETQ. Trimming took off 2 bases at V and 5 bases at J, with 13 bases between the two ends. CDR3 bases: TGCGCCAGCAGCTTAACACAAGGGGATTATGGCTACACCTTC. This translates into CASSLTQGDYGYTF.

This chain links TRBV29-1 with TRBJ1-2, with D possibly matching TRBD1 (5 bases). From germline, CDR1 is SQVTM and CDR2 ANQGSEA. The CDR3 totals 12 residues. Trimming took off 2 bases at V and 5 bases at J, with 9 bases between the two ends. CDR3: CSVEIGGYGYTF. The CDR3 DNA reads TGCAGCGTTGAAATCGGGGGATATGGCTACACCTTC.

In its sample, this clone was seen a few times. The gene calls are TRBV21-1 and TRBJ1-5. TRBV21-1 is given as a pseudogene. This CDR3 contains 16 residues. This CDR3 is CASSLNWVGSRQPQHF. The CDR3 nucleotides are TGTGCCAGCAGTTTGAACTGGGTGGGGAGTAGACAGCCCCAGCATTTT.

This chain connects TRBV12-5 to TRBJ1-5; D uncertain. V was trimmed by 4 bases and J by 4 bases, leaving 17 bases between them. From germline, CDR1 is LGHNT and CDR2 FRNRAP. The CDR3 runs to 16 residues. CDR3 region: CASGSSQRTHNQPQHF. CDR3 in DNA: TGTGCTAGTGGTTCCTCCCAGAGAACCCATAATCAGCCCCAGCATTTT.

The chain joins TRBV19 to TRBJ2-2, with TRBD1 identical over 7 bases. The length of the CDR3 is 14 residues. J gave up 6 bases and V 7 bases, and 8 bases lay outside the gene matches. The germline gives CDR1 LNHDA, CDR2 SQIVND (reference sequence). CDR3 region: CASTGTVTPGELFF. CDR3 bases: TGTGCCAGTACTGGGACAGTCACTCCCGGGGAGCTGTTTTTT.

The J gene is TRBJ2-1, the V gene TRBV4-2, with 8 nucleotides matching TRBD2. Trimming removed 4 bases from V and 4 bases from J; junction bases left unmatched: 12. CDR3 length: 17 residues. Germline values: CDR1 LGHNA, CDR2 YNFKEQ. The CDR3 is CASSPSGAGGLYNEQFF. In DNA form, the CDR3 reads TGTGCCAGCAGCCCATCGGGGGCGGGGGGCTTGTACAATGAGCAGTTCTTC.

The chain has TRBV6-2 or TRBV6-3 and TRBJ2-7, with 9 bases matching TRBD1. The CDR3 spans 17 residues. Germline CDR1 is MNHEY and CDR2 is SVGEGT. V shed 5 bases and J 6 bases; nucleotides not matched to a gene: 17. CDR3 residues: CASSPLAPGQGIGEQYF. As DNA, the CDR3 is TGTGCCAGCAGTCCGCTCGCCCCGGGACAGGGCATCGGCGAGCAGTACTTC.

CDR3 sequence reads: CAWRSRGNRYEQYF. In DNA, the CDR3 is TGTGCCTGGAGATCCAGGGGTAACCGCTACGAGCAGTACTTC. V and J are TRBV30 and TRBJ2-7, with D possibly matching TRBD1 (6 bases). In germline, CDR1 is GTSNPN, CDR2 SVGIG (reference sequence). The CDR3 sequence is 14 residues long. V dropped 3 bases and J dropped 3 bases, with 15 bases sitting between them.

The rearrangement uses TRBV7-7 and TRBJ2-1, with D tentatively TRBD2 (5 bases). Germline lookup yields CDR1 SSHAT and CDR2 FNYEAQ (reference sequence). The germline V and J ends were trimmed by 1 base and 1 base, with 8 bases remaining between them. The CDR3 is made up of 15 amino acids. CDR3 nucleotide sequence: TGTGCCAGCAGCTTAGGGGAGTTATCCTACAATGAGCAGTTCTTC. Its translation: CASSLGELSYNEQFF.

The chain joins TRBV24-1 to TRBJ1-1; TRBD1 is a possible D gene (5 bases). Germline V gives CDR1 KGHDR, CDR2 SFDVKD. Between the trimmed V and J ends, which lost 4 bases and 0 bases, there was a span of 8 bases. CDR3 length: 14 residues. CDR3 region: CATSDPRVNTEAFF. The CDR3, as DNA: TGTGCCACCAGTGACCCCAGGGTGAACACTGAAGCTTTCTTT.

DNA of the CDR3: TGTGCCACCAGTCCCCCCGGCAGGGGACGCACCGGGGAGCTGTTTTTT. This sequence encodes CATSPPGRGRTGELFF. The rearrangement joins TRBV24-1 to TRBJ2-2, with D possibly matching TRBD1 (6 bases). The CDR3 runs 16 residues. Per germline, CDR1 KGHDR and CDR2 SFDVKD. V was clipped by 6 bases and J by 4 bases, with 17 bases between them.

The V gene is TRBV5-4, the J gene TRBJ1-1; maybe TRBD1 (6 bases). The germline V and J ends were trimmed by 4 bases and 7 bases, with 23 bases remaining between them. This CDR3 spans 16 amino acids. Per germline, CDR1 SGHNT and CDR2 YYREEE (reference sequence). DNA for the CDR3: TGTGCCAGCAGCCCGCAGGGGAGTTGGGGGTTGATTGAAGCTTTCTTT. It yields the protein CASSPQGSWGLIEAFF.

The rearrangement joins TRBV25-1 to TRBJ1-1, with a possible D match to TRBD1 (6 bases). Germline V gene sequence: CDR1 MGHDK, CDR2 SYGVNS. Trimming removed 3 bases from V and 3 bases from J, with 14 bases in between. CDR3 length: 15 residues. CDR3: CASSDKGGVDTEAFF. In DNA, the CDR3 is TGTGCCAGCAGTGACAAGGGGGGAGTAGACACTGAAGCTTTCTTT.

The table lists this clone with a count of one. The chain carries TRBV6-6 and TRBJ2-3, with a possible D match to TRBD2 (5 bases). The CDR3 has 16 amino acids. Trimming took off 0 bases at V and 1 base at J, with 11 bases between the two ends. Germline CDR1 reads MNHNY; CDR2 reads SVGAGI (reference sequence). CDR3 amino acids: CASSYSTTGGTDTQYF. The CDR3 DNA follows: TGTGCCAGCAGTTACTCGACCACCGGGGGCACAGATACGCAGTATTTT.

V gene TRBV19 combines with J gene TRBJ1-6; 9 bases are a match to TRBD1. V shed 7 bases and J 3 bases; nucleotides not matched to a gene: 4. This CDR3 is 15 amino acids long. Germline assignment: CDR1 LNHDA and CDR2 SQIVND (reference sequence). DNA for the CDR3: TGTGCCAGTATCAGGACAGGGGTCTATAATTCACCCCTCCACTTT. Translated: CASIRTGVYNSPLHF.

The V gene is TRBV6-2 or TRBV6-3, the J gene TRBJ1-1; no reliable D call. This CDR3 has 13 residues. Trimming left V 4 bases short and J 5 bases short, with 11 bases between. Germline values: CDR1 MNHEY, CDR2 SVGEGT. The CDR3 protein is CASSSYGGTEAFF. DNA of the CDR3: TGTGCCAGCAGTTCGTATGGAGGTACTGAAGCTTTCTTT.

This chain joins TRBV30 and TRBJ1-6; TRBD1 might be the D (6 bases). This CDR3 is built from 12 residues. Germline V gives CDR1 GTSNPN, CDR2 SVGIG (reference sequence). V gave up 7 bases and J gave up 7 bases, with 11 bases separating them. The CDR3 region has the DNA TGTGCCTCCGGGACACCGAATTCACCCCTCCACTTT. Its protein is CASGTPNSPLHF.

The V and J genes are TRBV7-9 and TRBJ2-3; D is perhaps TRBD1 (5 bases). V dropped 1 base and J dropped 3 bases, with 14 bases sitting between them. The germline gives CDR1 SEHNR, CDR2 FQNEAQ (reference sequence). There are 16 residues in the CDR3. CDR3 sequence: CASSLVGPFVTDTQYF. The CDR3 DNA sequence: TGTGCCAGCAGCTTAGTGGGGCCGTTTGTAACAGATACGCAGTATTTT.

The CDR3 sequence: CAIRQGGTPNEQYF. DNA for the CDR3: TGTGCCATCCGACAGGGAGGGACTCCCAACGAGCAGTACTTC. The chain has TRBV10-3 and TRBJ2-7, with D perhaps TRBD1 or TRBD2 (7 bases each). The CDR3 length is 14 residues. Germline values: CDR1 ENHRY, CDR2 SYGVKD. The V gene lost 8 bases and the J gene lost 5 bases, with 19 bases spanning the gap.

The genes are TRBV5-1 and TRBJ1-2, with D tentatively TRBD1 (5 bases). Trimming stripped 5 bases from V and 5 bases from J, with 19 bases between. The CDR3 extends over 15 amino acids. Germline assignment: CDR1 SGHRS and CDR2 YFSETQ. Here the CDR3 reads CASRYDSDGAYGYTF. The CDR3 DNA reads TGCGCCAGCAGGTACGACAGTGATGGAGCTTATGGCTACACCTTC.

This clone appeared once. The chain couples TRBV11-3 to TRBJ1-1; D call uncertain. The V gene lost 2 bases and the J gene lost 1 base, with 5 bases spanning the gap. The germline V gene encodes CDR1 SGHNT and CDR2 YENEEA. This CDR3 has 13 amino acids. CDR3 bases: TGTGCCAGCAGCTTACAGCAGAACACTGAAGCTTTCTTT. Encoded protein: CASSLQQNTEAFF.

This clone occurred a few times. The J gene is TRBJ2-7, the V gene TRBV6-5; possible D gene TRBD1, 6 bases. Germline V gene lookup returns CDR1 MNHEY and CDR2 SVGAGI. V was clipped by 6 bases and J by 6 bases, with 15 bases between them. The CDR3 contains 13 residues. The CDR3 here is CASRRGSEFEQYF. The DNA for the CDR3 is TGTGCCAGCAGGAGGGGGAGTGAATTCGAGCAGTACTTC.

The chain links TRBV2 to TRBJ2-3; 9 bases fit TRBD2. The CDR3 has 14 amino acids. The V gene's germline CDR1 is SNHLY and CDR2 FYNNEI. Trimming took 7 bases from V and 4 from J; bases not matched to a gene: 6. The CDR3: CASTFLAGSDTQYF. The CDR3 DNA sequence: TGTGCCAGCACCTTCCTAGCGGGGTCAGATACGCAGTATTTT.

This sequence joins TRBV11-2 and TRBJ2-1; D unclear. V was pared by 5 bases and J by 4 bases, with 18 bases between. The CDR3 consists of 16 residues. CDR1 is SGHAT and CDR2 is FQNNGV in the germline V gene. Written as DNA, the CDR3 is TGTGCCAGCAGCGCCCAGCGCCTAGTTGCGTACAATGAGCAGTTCTTC. It codes for CASSAQRLVAYNEQFF. The variable domain in full, completed from reference TRBV11-2 and TRBJ2-1, reads EAGVAQSPRYKIIEKRQSVAFWCNPISGHATLYWYQQILGQGPKLLIQFQNNGVVDDSQLPKDRFSAERLKGVDSTLKIQPAKLEDSAVYLCASSAQRLVAYNEQFFGPGTRLTVL.

This chain links TRBV19 with TRBJ1-1; D is perhaps TRBD1 (6 bases). The germline CDR1 and CDR2 sequences are LNHDA and SQIVND (reference sequence). V lost 5 bases and J 0 bases, leaving 13 bases between the germline ends. The CDR3 extends over 15 amino acids. CDR3 sequence: CASSSLDRLNTEAFF. The CDR3 region has the DNA TGTGCCAGTAGTTCCCTCGACAGGTTGAACACTGAAGCTTTCTTT.